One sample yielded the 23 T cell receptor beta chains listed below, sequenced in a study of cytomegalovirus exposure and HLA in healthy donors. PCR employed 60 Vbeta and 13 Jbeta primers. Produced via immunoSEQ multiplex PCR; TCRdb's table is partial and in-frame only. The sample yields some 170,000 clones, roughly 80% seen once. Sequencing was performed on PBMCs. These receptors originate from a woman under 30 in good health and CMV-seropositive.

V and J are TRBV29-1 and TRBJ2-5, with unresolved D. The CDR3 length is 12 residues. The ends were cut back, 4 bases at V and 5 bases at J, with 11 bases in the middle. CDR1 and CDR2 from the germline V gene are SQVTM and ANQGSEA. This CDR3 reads CSVGLGSETQYF. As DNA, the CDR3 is TGCAGCGTTGGGTTGGGCTCGGAGACCCAGTACTTC.

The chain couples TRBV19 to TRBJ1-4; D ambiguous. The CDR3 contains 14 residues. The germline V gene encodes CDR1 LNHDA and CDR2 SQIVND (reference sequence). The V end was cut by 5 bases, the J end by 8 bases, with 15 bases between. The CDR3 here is CASSPSAVPEKLFF. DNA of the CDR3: TGTGCCAGTAGTCCCTCGGCGGTTCCCGAAAAACTGTTTTTT.

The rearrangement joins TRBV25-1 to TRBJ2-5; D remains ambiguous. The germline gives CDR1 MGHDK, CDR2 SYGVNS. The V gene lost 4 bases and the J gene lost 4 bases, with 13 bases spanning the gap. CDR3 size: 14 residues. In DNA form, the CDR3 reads TGTGCCAGCAGTGGATTAGCTACGGCAGAGACCCAGTACTTC. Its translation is CASSGLATAETQYF.

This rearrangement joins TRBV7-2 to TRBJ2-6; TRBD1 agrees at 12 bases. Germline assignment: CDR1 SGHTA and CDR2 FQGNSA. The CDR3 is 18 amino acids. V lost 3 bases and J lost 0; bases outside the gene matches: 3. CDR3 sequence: CASSLGQGADSGANVLTF. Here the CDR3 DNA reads TGTGCCAGCAGCTTGGGACAGGGGGCGGACTCTGGGGCCAACGTCCTGACTTTC.

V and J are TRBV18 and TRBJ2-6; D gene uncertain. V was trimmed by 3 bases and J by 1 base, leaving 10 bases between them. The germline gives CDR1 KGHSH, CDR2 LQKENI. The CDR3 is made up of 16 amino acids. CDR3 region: CASSPPVVSGANVLTF. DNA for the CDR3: TGTGCCAGCTCACCGCCGGTCGTATCTGGGGCCAACGTCCTGACTTTC. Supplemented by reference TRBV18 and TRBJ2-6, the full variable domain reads NAGVMQNPRHLVRRRGQEARLRCSPMKGHSHVYWYRQLPEEGLKFMVYLQKENIIDESGMPKERFSAEFPKEGPSILRIQQVVRGDSAAYFCASSPPVVSGANVLTFGAGSRLTVL.

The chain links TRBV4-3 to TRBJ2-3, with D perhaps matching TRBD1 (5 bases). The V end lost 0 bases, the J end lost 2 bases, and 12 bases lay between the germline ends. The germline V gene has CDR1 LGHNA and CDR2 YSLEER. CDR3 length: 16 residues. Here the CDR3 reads CASSQEGVSATDTQYF. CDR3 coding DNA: TGCGCCAGCAGCCAAGAAGGGGTGTCGGCCACAGATACGCAGTATTTT.

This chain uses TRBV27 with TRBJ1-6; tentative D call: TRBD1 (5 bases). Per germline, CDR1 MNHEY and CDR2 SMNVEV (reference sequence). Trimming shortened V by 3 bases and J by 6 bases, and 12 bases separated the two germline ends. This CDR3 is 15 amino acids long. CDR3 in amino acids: CASSFTGNRNSPLHF. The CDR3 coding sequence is TGTGCCAGCAGTTTTACAGGCAACCGTAATTCACCCCTCCACTTT.

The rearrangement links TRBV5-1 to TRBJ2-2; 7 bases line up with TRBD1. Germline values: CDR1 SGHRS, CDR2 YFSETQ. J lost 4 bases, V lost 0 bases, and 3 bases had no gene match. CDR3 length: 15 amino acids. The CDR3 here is CASSLDGTATGELFF. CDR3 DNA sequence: TGCGCCAGCAGCTTGGATGGGACAGCCACCGGGGAGCTGTTTTTT.

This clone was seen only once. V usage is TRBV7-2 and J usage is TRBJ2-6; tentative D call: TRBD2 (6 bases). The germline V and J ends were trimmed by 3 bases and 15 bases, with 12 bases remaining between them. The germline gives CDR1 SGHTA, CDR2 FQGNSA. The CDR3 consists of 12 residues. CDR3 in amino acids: CASSLTSGGLTF. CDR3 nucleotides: TGTGCCAGCAGCTTGACGTCCGGGGGCCTGACTTTC. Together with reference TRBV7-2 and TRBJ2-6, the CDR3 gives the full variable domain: GAGVSQSPSNKVTEKGKDVELRCDPISGHTALYWYRQSLGQGLEFLIYFQGNSAPDKSGLPSDRFSAERTGGSVSTLTIQRTQQEDSAVYLCASSLTSGGLTFGAGSRLTVL.

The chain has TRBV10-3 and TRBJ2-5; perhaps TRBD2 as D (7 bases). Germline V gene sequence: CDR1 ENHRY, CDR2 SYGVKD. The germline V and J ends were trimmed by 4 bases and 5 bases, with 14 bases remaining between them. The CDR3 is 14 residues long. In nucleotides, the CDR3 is TGTGCCATCAGTGTCCCGGGGGGCACGGAGACCCAGTACTTC. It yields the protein CAISVPGGTETQYF.

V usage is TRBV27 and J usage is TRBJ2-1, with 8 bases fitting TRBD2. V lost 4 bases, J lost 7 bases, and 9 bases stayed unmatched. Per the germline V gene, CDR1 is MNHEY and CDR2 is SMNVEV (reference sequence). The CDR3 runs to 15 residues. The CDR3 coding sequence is TGTGCCAGCAGTTCCGGGACTAGGGGTAAAAATGAGCAGTTCTTC. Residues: CASSSGTRGKNEQFF.

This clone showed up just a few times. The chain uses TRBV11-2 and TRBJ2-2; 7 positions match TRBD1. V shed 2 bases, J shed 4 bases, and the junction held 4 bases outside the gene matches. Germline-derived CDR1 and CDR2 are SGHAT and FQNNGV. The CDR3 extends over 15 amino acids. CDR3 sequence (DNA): TGTGCCAGCAGCTTACGATCAGGGGGCACCGGGGAGCTGTTTTTT. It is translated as CASSLRSGGTGELFF.

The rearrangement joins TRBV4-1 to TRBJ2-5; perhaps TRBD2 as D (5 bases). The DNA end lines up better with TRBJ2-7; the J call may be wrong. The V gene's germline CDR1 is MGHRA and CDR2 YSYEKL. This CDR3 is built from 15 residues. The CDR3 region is CASSQAPAENYEQYF. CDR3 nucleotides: TGCGCCAGCAGCCAAGCTCCAGCGGAAAACTACGAGCAGTACTTC.

CDR3 region: CAGGTGSSSPLHF. CDR3 DNA: TGTGCCGGAGGGACAGGGAGTTCCTCACCCCTCCACTTT. V is TRBV19 and J is TRBJ1-6; 9 nucleotides agree with TRBD1. CDR3 length: 13 residues. Germline trimming cut 11 bases from V and 10 bases from J; bases unmatched to any gene: 9. Germline CDR1 reads LNHDA; CDR2 reads SQIVND (reference sequence).

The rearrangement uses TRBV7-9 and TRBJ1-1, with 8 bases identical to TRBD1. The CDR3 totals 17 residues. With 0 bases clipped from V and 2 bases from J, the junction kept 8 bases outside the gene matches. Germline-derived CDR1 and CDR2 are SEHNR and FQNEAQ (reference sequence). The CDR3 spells CASSLAKTGVKNTEAFF. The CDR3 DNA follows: TGTGCCAGCAGCTTAGCGAAGACAGGGGTGAAAAACACTGAAGCTTTCTTT.

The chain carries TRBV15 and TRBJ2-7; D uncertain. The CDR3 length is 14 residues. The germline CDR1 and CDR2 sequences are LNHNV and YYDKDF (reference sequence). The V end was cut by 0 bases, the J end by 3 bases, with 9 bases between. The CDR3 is CATSRDSLRYEQYF. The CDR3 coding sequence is TGTGCCACCAGCAGAGATTCCCTCCGCTACGAGCAGTACTTC.

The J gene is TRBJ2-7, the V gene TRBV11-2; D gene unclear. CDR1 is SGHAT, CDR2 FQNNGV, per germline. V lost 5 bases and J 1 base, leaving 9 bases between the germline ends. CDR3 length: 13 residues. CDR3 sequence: CASSGKRSYEQYF. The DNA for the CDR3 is TGTGCCAGCAGCGGTAAGAGGTCCTACGAGCAGTACTTC.

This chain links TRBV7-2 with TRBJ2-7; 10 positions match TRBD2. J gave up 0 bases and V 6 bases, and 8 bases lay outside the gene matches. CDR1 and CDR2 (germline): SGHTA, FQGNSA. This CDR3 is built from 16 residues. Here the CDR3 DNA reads TGTGCCAGCAGGCCTAGCGGGAGTCCGGGCTCCTACGAGCAGTACTTC. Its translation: CASRPSGSPGSYEQYF.

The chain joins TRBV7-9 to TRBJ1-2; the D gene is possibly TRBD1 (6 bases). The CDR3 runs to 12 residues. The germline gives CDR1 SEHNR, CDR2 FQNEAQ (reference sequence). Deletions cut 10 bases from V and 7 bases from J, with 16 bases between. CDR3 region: CATPGQQSGYTF. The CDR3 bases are TGTGCCACACCCGGACAGCAATCTGGCTACACCTTC.

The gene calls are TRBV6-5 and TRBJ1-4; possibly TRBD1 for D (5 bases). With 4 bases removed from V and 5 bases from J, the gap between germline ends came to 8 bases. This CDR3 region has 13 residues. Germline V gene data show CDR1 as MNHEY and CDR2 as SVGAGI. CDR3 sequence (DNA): TGTGCCAGCAGTTGGGGCGGAAATGAAAAACTGTTTTTT. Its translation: CASSWGGNEKLFF.

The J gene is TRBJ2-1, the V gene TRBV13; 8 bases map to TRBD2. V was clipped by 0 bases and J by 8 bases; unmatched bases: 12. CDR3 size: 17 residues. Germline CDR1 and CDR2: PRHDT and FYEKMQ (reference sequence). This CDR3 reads CASSLGRLRGAGYEQFF. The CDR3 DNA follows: TGTGCCAGCAGCTTAGGCCGATTGCGGGGGGCAGGATATGAGCAGTTCTTC.

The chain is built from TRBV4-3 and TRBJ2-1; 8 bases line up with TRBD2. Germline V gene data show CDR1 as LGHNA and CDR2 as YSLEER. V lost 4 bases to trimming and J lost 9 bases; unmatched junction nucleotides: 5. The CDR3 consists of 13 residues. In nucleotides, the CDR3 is TGCGCCAGCAGCCGGACTAGCCTGGGTGAGCAGTTCTTC. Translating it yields CASSRTSLGEQFF.

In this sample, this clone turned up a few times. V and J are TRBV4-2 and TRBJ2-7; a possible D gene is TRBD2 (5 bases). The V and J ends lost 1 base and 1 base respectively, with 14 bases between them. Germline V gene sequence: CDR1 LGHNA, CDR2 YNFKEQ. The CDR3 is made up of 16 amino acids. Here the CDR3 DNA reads TGTGCCAGCAGCCAAGTTTGGGGAGTAGGTTCCTACGAGCAGTACTTC. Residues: CASSQVWGVGSYEQYF.